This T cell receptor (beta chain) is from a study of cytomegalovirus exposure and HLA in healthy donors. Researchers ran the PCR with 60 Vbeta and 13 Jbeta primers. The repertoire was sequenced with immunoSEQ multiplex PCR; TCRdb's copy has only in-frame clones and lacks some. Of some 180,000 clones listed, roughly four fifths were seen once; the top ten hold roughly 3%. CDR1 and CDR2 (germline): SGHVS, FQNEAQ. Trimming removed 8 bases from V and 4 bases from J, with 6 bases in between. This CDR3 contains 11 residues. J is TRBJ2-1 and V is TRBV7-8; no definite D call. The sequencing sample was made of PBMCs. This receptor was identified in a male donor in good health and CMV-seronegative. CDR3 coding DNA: TGTGCCAGCTCCATTTACAATGAGCAGTTCTTC. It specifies CASSIYNEQFF.